One TCR beta chain is described in this entry. The record originates from a study of Ad26.COV2.S vaccination and SARS-CoV-2 variants. Treatment reported: 19 received Ad26.COV2.S at low or high dose, single or two shots; roughly 5 received placebo; per-sample allocation not given. Following the first vaccine or placebo injection, samples were taken on day 63. The method was immunoSEQ multiplex PCR; TCRdb's version includes in-frame clones alone and lacks a portion of them. This table has some 350,000 clones, about 88% appearing once. The clonotype was recovered from a person aged 18 to 59 who received the Ad26.COV2.S COVID-19 vaccine or a placebo. The sequenced sample was peripheral blood, obtained in a trial of Ad26.COV2.S vaccine versus placebo.

The CDR3 spells CASSGGSGDTQYF. CDR3 DNA: TGTGCCAGCAGCGGCGGGAGTGGAGATACGCAGTATTTT. This chain links TRBV7-2 with TRBJ2-3, with 7 bases fitting TRBD2. The CDR3 runs 13 residues. Germline trimming cut 5 bases from V and 5 bases from J; bases unmatched to any gene: 4. The germline V gene has CDR1 SGHTA and CDR2 FQGNSA.